This T cell receptor beta chain was retrieved from a study of identical twins (dated by TCRdb to the mid-2010s). Some background on the complete study: TCR alpha and beta repertoires from monozygotic twins, unrelated adults of various ages and cord blood were deep-sequenced to test whether fetal clonotypes persist. Replicate twin experiments were performed at different times using different library preparation protocols to rule out contamination.

All donors were healthy Caucasians. The twin cohort comprised three pairs of female monozygotic twins, all aged about 18 to 29 years. RNA for TCR libraries was isolated from peripheral blood mononuclear cells. Details on this clonotype: The antigen it recognizes is unknown. It has no much larger one-base neighbor in the sample; base qualities were not kept.

The CDR3 contains 16 residues, cysteine and phenylalanine counted. CDR3 DNA is the only sequence kept; it has 48 bases, read in frame from the first base. V drops 0 bases and J drops 4 bases, leaving 15 bases in between. CDR1 is given as ENHRY and CDR2 as SYGVKD, both from the germline V gene. Here is what the overall study found, with its caveats: In monozygotic twins, recombination models systematically underestimated out-of-frame TCR alpha sharing, but the models matched the sharing seen between unrelated individuals. Because the same donors could not be followed over many years, the conclusions depended on cross-sectional statistical analysis. The excess sharing between twins in beta out-of-frame sequences was weaker because fewer shared sequences reduced the signal-to-noise ratio. Compared with coincidental sharing between unrelated individuals, an excess of low generation-probability sequences was observed among out-of-frame TCR alpha sequences shared between twins. Zero-insertion analyses could be partly confounded by invariant T cells such as MAIT and iNKT, though diverse VJ usage argued against such confounding for most clonotypes. Abundant cord blood beta clonotypes carried fewer insertions; young adult naive repertoires showed a weaker similar trend, while memory repertoires showed none.

Receptor libraries were prepared by 5' RACE. Instrument used: Illumina HiSeq 2000. Template switching added a universal primer binding site, and the final cDNA carried a unique molecular identifier that allowed TCR cDNA molecules to be counted accurately. First-strand cDNA for TCR alpha and beta chains was synthesized from specific primers in the conserved constant-segment region. To control for contamination, every cDNA library carried two barcodes: a SMART-Mk sample barcode plus Illumina barcodes. TruSeq adapter sequences along with Illumina sample barcodes were introduced in two successive PCR steps. Sequencing of the TCR alpha and beta cDNA libraries was done on the Illumina HiSeq platform using custom primers. Turning to the authors' computational methods: Raw reads were processed with MiGEC to extract unique molecular identifiers, and MiXCR was used to determine CDR3 positions. For each individual, recombination models were inferred using an EM algorithm with the repgenHMM and IGoR tools. The analysis of shared clonotypes was done with the tcR package in R, with sharing normalized by the product of cloneset sizes. To study raw recombination free of thymic and clonal selection effects, out-of-frame nonproductive sequences were analyzed. In-frame beta chains were kept once TCRdb had trimmed the public reads at Q25 with fastp and called clones with MiXCR. Rows matching on CDR3 protein sequence are summarized as one entry with the most common DNA and genes. The authors' filters were not applied to this entry. Present in this sample are fewer than 900,000 distinct CDR3 sequences, 15% to 20% of which were seen just once. The ten largest clones add up to 13% of the sample.

Separately, the same data were catalogued under a study of T cells expressing NK-cell markers. The second study reports: TCR beta-chain repertoires were profiled in sorted CD3+CD56+NKG2C+, CD3+CD56+NKG2C- and CD3+CD56-NKG2C+ T-cell subsets from several donors. Seven of the eight sequenced donors were HCMV-seropositive and one was HCMV-seronegative. To restrict sorting to alphabetaTCR-expressing T cells, an anti-gammadeltaTCR antibody was added in several experiments. In several donors, the dominant CD3+CD56+NKG2C+ clonotypes were found to rank among the top 10 CD8+ clonotypes and to make up about 1.0-7.0% of CD8+ T cells. Those dominant clonotypes were again the most abundant among CD3+CD56-NKG2C+ cells in a handful of donors, at about 25-65%. It remained unclear whether the expanded NKG2C-expressing T cell clones were specific for HCMV antigens. The study sequenced eight donors, all healthy volunteers chosen at random: three men and five women. To determine HCMV serostatus, a commercial ELISA kit was used to detect HCMV-specific IgG in serum. For several donors, bulk peripheral blood T-cell repertoires were also sequenced from unsorted PBMC. MIGEC handled demultiplexing of the reads and grouping by UMI, while MiTCR was used to assemble and quantify clonotypes. To remove erroneous sequences, TCR cDNA sequences were retained only when supported by two or more reads. The tcR package was used for downstream repertoire analysis, and clonotypes were matched between fractions using CDR3 nucleotide sequence together with V segment. Antigen specificity was annotated against VDJdb with VDJmatch, allowing one amino acid substitution in CDR3.

The receptor was isolated from a woman aged 18 to 35 in good health. Sequences were obtained from PBMCs. Here the chain combines TRBV10-3 and TRBJ1-2, and perhaps TRBD1 as D gene, on 6 matching bases. The CDR3 reads as follows: CAISESPGGRGYGYTF. Read as DNA, the sequence is TGTGCCATCAGTGAGTCTCCCGGGGGCCGGGGCTATGGCTACACCTTC.